A selection of T cell receptor beta chains follows, all from one sample in a study of cytomegalovirus exposure and HLA in healthy donors. The protocol was immunoSEQ multiplex PCR, while the TCRdb copy is restricted to in-frame clones and leaves out a portion. This table has some 70,000 clones, just under 85% appearing once. The sample comprised PBMCs. The receptor source for this set is a man in his thirties or forties in good health and CMV-seronegative. CDR3s include the opening cysteine and the closing phenylalanine or tryptophan. The D gene is left open where the match is weak. Not every row has a clone size; where given, it reads once, few, many or a size class.

V gene: TRBV7-3; CDR3 length: 19; J gene: TRBJ2-3; D gene: TRBD2; clone size: .; CDR3 DNA: TGTGCCAGCAGCTTAGCGGCGGGAGGGCCGCCCCATAGCACAGATACGCAGTATTTT; CDR3 protein: CASSLAAGGPPHSTDTQYF
V gene: TRBV27; CDR3 length: 15; J gene: TRBJ1-2; D gene: .; clone size: .; CDR3 DNA: TGTGCCAGCATGGAGACAGGTTCGGTGTACTATGGCTACACCTTC; CDR3 protein: CASMETGSVYYGYTF
V gene: TRBV2; CDR3 length: 12; J gene: TRBJ1-2; D gene: .; clone size: .; CDR3 DNA: TGTGCCAGTAGGACTTGGAGGTATGGCTACACCTTC; CDR3 protein: CASRTWRYGYTF
V gene: TRBV7-9; CDR3 length: 13; J gene: TRBJ1-2; D gene: TRBD1; clone size: .; CDR3 DNA: TGTGCCAGCAGCTCGACAGGGCGCCATGGCTACACCTTC; CDR3 protein: CASSSTGRHGYTF
V gene: TRBV6-6; CDR3 length: 12; J gene: TRBJ2-3; D gene: .; clone size: .; CDR3 DNA: TGTGCCAGCAGCTTTCGCACAGATACGCAGTATTTT; CDR3 protein: CASSFRTDTQYF
V gene: TRBV5-4; CDR3 length: 16; J gene: TRBJ2-5; D gene: .; clone size: .; CDR3 DNA: TGTGCCAGCAGCCGATGGGAACGGGCGGGACAAGAGACCCAGTACTTC; CDR3 protein: CASSRWERAGQETQYF
V gene: TRBV6-5; CDR3 length: 15; J gene: TRBJ1-5; D gene: .; clone size: .; CDR3 DNA: TGTGCCAGCAGTTACGCCGGGACTGGGAATCAGCCCCAGCATTTT; CDR3 protein: CASSYAGTGNQPQHF
V gene: TRBV4-3; CDR3 length: 17; J gene: TRBJ1-4; D gene: TRBD1; clone size: .; CDR3 DNA: TGCGCCAGCAGCCAAAAAGGGTGGGGACAGGGGGGTGAAAAACTGTTTTTT; CDR3 protein: CASSQKGWGQGGEKLFF
V gene: TRBV30; CDR3 length: 11; J gene: TRBJ1-2; D gene: .; clone size: .; CDR3 DNA: TGTGCCTGGAGTCTCTTCCATGGCTACACCTTC; CDR3 protein: CAWSLFHGYTF
V gene: TRBV6-5; CDR3 length: 12; J gene: TRBJ1-1; D gene: .; clone size: medium-sized; CDR3 DNA: TGTGCCAGTTCTTTCGGGAACACTGAAGCTTTCTTT; CDR3 protein: CASSFGNTEAFF
V gene: TRBV5-1; CDR3 length: 15; J gene: TRBJ2-5; D gene: TRBD2; clone size: .; CDR3 DNA: TGCGCCAGCAGCTTGAACGGGGGGGCCCAAGAGACCCAGTACTTC; CDR3 protein: CASSLNGGAQETQYF
V gene: TRBV6-5; CDR3 length: 14; J gene: TRBJ2-7; D gene: .; clone size: .; CDR3 DNA: TGTGCCAGCAGTCGAGGGACTGGGGTCTACGAGCAGTACTTC; CDR3 protein: CASSRGTGVYEQYF
V gene: TRBV2; CDR3 length: 17; J gene: TRBJ2-1; D gene: .; clone size: .; CDR3 DNA: TGTGCCAGCAGTGAAGTGCTGGGGCAGGGAACGTACAATGAGCAGTTCTTC; CDR3 protein: CASSEVLGQGTYNEQFF
V gene: TRBV7-2; CDR3 length: 16; J gene: TRBJ2-5; D gene: TRBD2; clone size: .; CDR3 DNA: TGTGCCAGCAGCCAACAACTAGCGGGTAACCAAGAGACCCAGTACTTC; CDR3 protein: CASSQQLAGNQETQYF
V gene: TRBV13; CDR3 length: 13; J gene: TRBJ2-2; D gene: .; clone size: .; CDR3 DNA: TGTGCCAGCAGTTGGCAAAACACCGGGGAGCTGTTTTTT; CDR3 protein: CASSWQNTGELFF
V gene: TRBV18; CDR3 length: 15; J gene: TRBJ2-5; D gene: TRBD1; clone size: .; CDR3 DNA: TGTGCCAGCTCACCACCAACAGGGGGCGCAGAGACCCAGTACTTC; CDR3 protein: CASSPPTGGAETQYF
V gene: TRBV9; CDR3 length: 15; J gene: TRBJ1-1; D gene: TRBD1; clone size: .; CDR3 DNA: TGTGCCAGCAGTCGAGACAGGGGGGCACTATCTGAAGCTTTCTTT; CDR3 protein: CASSRDRGALSEAFF
V gene: TRBV14; CDR3 length: 12; J gene: TRBJ1-6; D gene: TRBD1; clone size: few; CDR3 DNA: TGTGCCAGTGGGACAGGGTCACTTTCCCTCCACTTT; CDR3 protein: CASGTGSLSLHF
V gene: TRBV5-8; CDR3 length: 16; J gene: TRBJ2-5; D gene: TRBD2; clone size: .; CDR3 DNA: TGTGCCAGCAGCTCCACGACCGGGACTAGCTTAGAGACCCAGTACTTC; CDR3 protein: CASSSTTGTSLETQYF
V gene: TRBV7-8; CDR3 length: 14; J gene: TRBJ1-2; D gene: TRBD1; clone size: .; CDR3 DNA: TGTGCCAGCAGCTCGCGACAGGGTTTTTATGGCTACACCTTC; CDR3 protein: CASSSRQGFYGYTF
V gene: TRBV2; CDR3 length: 12; J gene: TRBJ1-2; D gene: .; clone size: few; CDR3 DNA: TGTGCCAGCACCGGAAGACTTAGGGGCTACACCTTC; CDR3 protein: CASTGRLRGYTF
V gene: TRBV9; CDR3 length: 14; J gene: TRBJ1-1; D gene: .; clone size: .; CDR3 DNA: TGTGCCAGCAGCGCTTTAACAGGGTACACTGAAGCTTTCTTT; CDR3 protein: CASSALTGYTEAFF
V gene: TRBV10-1; CDR3 length: 15; J gene: TRBJ2-1; D gene: TRBD1; clone size: .; CDR3 DNA: TGCGCCAGCAGTGAGTGGGGACAGGGACACAATGAGCAGTTCTTC; CDR3 protein: CASSEWGQGHNEQFF
V gene: TRBV9; CDR3 length: 17; J gene: TRBJ2-3; D gene: TRBD2; clone size: .; CDR3 DNA: TGTGCCAGCAGCGTAGCCGGAATAGCGGGGGTGGTAGATACGCAGTATTTT; CDR3 protein: CASSVAGIAGVVDTQYF
V gene: TRBV6-6; CDR3 length: 13; J gene: TRBJ1-5; D gene: .; clone size: few; CDR3 DNA: TGTGCCAGCACTAGAGGCGGGTATCAGCCCCAGCATTTT; CDR3 protein: CASTRGGYQPQHF
V gene: TRBV6-1; CDR3 length: 15; J gene: TRBJ1-2; D gene: TRBD1; clone size: .; CDR3 DNA: TGTGCCAGCAGTGTCCGGGACAGACAACTCTATGGCTACACCTTC; CDR3 protein: CASSVRDRQLYGYTF
V gene: TRBV11-2; CDR3 length: 17; J gene: TRBJ1-6; D gene: .; clone size: .; CDR3 DNA: TGTGCCAGCAGCTTAGATCTGTTCGGCTCCTATAATTCACCCCTCCACTTT; CDR3 protein: CASSLDLFGSYNSPLHF
V gene: TRBV5-4; CDR3 length: 15; J gene: TRBJ1-3; D gene: TRBD1; clone size: .; CDR3 DNA: TGTGCCAGCAGCCCGGGACAGCAGGCTGGAAACACCATATATTTT; CDR3 protein: CASSPGQQAGNTIYF
V gene: TRBV12-5; CDR3 length: 17; J gene: TRBJ2-2; D gene: TRBD1; clone size: once; CDR3 DNA: TGTGCTAGTGGTTTTCTCTTGCCGGGACAGGGCACCGGGGAGCTGTTTTTT; CDR3 protein: CASGFLLPGQGTGELFF
V gene: TRBV7-9; CDR3 length: 16; J gene: TRBJ1-2; D gene: .; clone size: .; CDR3 DNA: TGTGCCAGCAGCCCCGGAATCAAAGCCAGAGGATATGGCTACACCTTC; CDR3 protein: CASSPGIKARGYGYTF
V gene: TRBV5-1; CDR3 length: 17; J gene: TRBJ1-1; D gene: TRBD1; clone size: .; CDR3 DNA: TGCGCCAGCAGCTTGGGAGACAGGGCCCTCATGAACACTGAAGCTTTCTTT; CDR3 protein: CASSLGDRALMNTEAFF
V gene: TRBV6-1; CDR3 length: 14; J gene: TRBJ1-5; D gene: .; clone size: few; CDR3 DNA: TGTGCCAGCAGTGGCCTGACCGGCCTAGGGCCCCAGCATTTT; CDR3 protein: CASSGLTGLGPQHF
V gene: TRBV6-5; CDR3 length: 14; J gene: TRBJ1-1; D gene: .; clone size: .; CDR3 DNA: TGTGCCAGCAGTACCCCCAGGGGTAGTACTGAAGCTTTCTTT; CDR3 protein: CASSTPRGSTEAFF
V gene: TRBV18; CDR3 length: 14; J gene: TRBJ2-5; D gene: .; clone size: .; CDR3 DNA: TGTGCCAGCTCACCACCTCCGGCTAGAGAGACCCAGTACTTC; CDR3 protein: CASSPPPARETQYF
V gene: TRBV5-6; CDR3 length: 16; J gene: TRBJ1-3; D gene: .; clone size: .; CDR3 DNA: TGTGCCAGCAGCTCCCCCACAGGAGTCTCTGGAAACACCATATATTTT; CDR3 protein: CASSSPTGVSGNTIYF
V gene: TRBV19; CDR3 length: 13; J gene: TRBJ1-2; D gene: .; clone size: .; CDR3 DNA: TGTGCCAGTACCGGGACATTAGTATATGGCTACACCTTC; CDR3 protein: CASTGTLVYGYTF
V gene: TRBV7-6; CDR3 length: 13; J gene: TRBJ1-2; D gene: .; clone size: .; CDR3 DNA: TGTGCCAGCAGCTACGGAGCCCACTATGGCTACACCTTC; CDR3 protein: CASSYGAHYGYTF
V gene: TRBV25-1; CDR3 length: 15; J gene: TRBJ2-3; D gene: .; clone size: .; CDR3 DNA: TGTGCCACTCAGGGGACGGGCCAATCGACAGATACGCAGTATTTT; CDR3 protein: CATQGTGQSTDTQYF
V gene: TRBV2; CDR3 length: 12; J gene: TRBJ2-3; D gene: .; clone size: .; CDR3 DNA: TGTGCCAGCTCAGTTAGCACAGATACGCAGTATTTT; CDR3 protein: CASSVSTDTQYF
V gene: TRBV10-2; CDR3 length: 12; J gene: TRBJ2-3; D gene: .; clone size: .; CDR3 DNA: TGCGCCAGCAGTGTCAACACAGATACGCAGTATTTT; CDR3 protein: CASSVNTDTQYF
V gene: TRBV9; CDR3 length: 16; J gene: TRBJ1-1; D gene: .; clone size: .; CDR3 DNA: TGTGCCAGCAGCGTAGCCCCAGGGAACATGAACACTGAAGCTTTCTTT; CDR3 protein: CASSVAPGNMNTEAFF
V gene: TRBV6-1; CDR3 length: 14; J gene: TRBJ2-7; D gene: TRBD1; clone size: .; CDR3 DNA: TGTGCCAGCAGTGTATCCAGGGGGCAATACGAGCAGTACTTC; CDR3 protein: CASSVSRGQYEQYF
V gene: TRBV4-1; CDR3 length: 16; J gene: TRBJ2-3; D gene: TRBD1; clone size: .; CDR3 DNA: TGCGCCAGCGGCAGCCAAAAGGGGGCGCCCATAAATACGCAGTATTTT; CDR3 protein: CASGSQKGAPINTQYF
V gene: TRBV28; CDR3 length: 14; J gene: TRBJ2-7; D gene: .; clone size: .; CDR3 DNA: TGTGCCAGCAGTTTGTCGGGAACTCCCTACGAGCAGTACTTC; CDR3 protein: CASSLSGTPYEQYF
V gene: TRBV7-9; CDR3 length: 15; J gene: TRBJ1-2; D gene: .; clone size: .; CDR3 DNA: TGTGCCAGCAGCTTAGGACAGCTATCGTTGAATGGCTACACCTTC; CDR3 protein: CASSLGQLSLNGYTF
V gene: TRBV11-3; CDR3 length: 13; J gene: TRBJ1-5; D gene: .; clone size: .; CDR3 DNA: TGTGCCAGCAGCTTAGAAGGAGAACAGCCCCAGCATTTT; CDR3 protein: CASSLEGEQPQHF
V gene: TRBV29-1; CDR3 length: 11; J gene: TRBJ1-1; D gene: .; clone size: .; CDR3 DNA: TGCAGCGTTGTCATGGCCACTGAAGCTTTCTTT; CDR3 protein: CSVVMATEAFF
V gene: TRBV2; CDR3 length: 17; J gene: TRBJ2-3; D gene: TRBD2; clone size: .; CDR3 DNA: TGTGCCAGCAGTGTCGATGGCCGGACTAGCGCCACAGATACGCAGTATTTT; CDR3 protein: CASSVDGRTSATDTQYF
V gene: TRBV10-1; CDR3 length: 15; J gene: TRBJ2-7; D gene: TRBD1; clone size: .; CDR3 DNA: TGCGCCAGCTCCAGTTTGGACAGGGGGTACTACGAGCAGTACTTC; CDR3 protein: CASSSLDRGYYEQYF
V gene: TRBV9; CDR3 length: 15; J gene: TRBJ1-1; D gene: .; clone size: .; CDR3 DNA: TGTGCCAGCAGCGTAGTGGGGGGGCTCGGCACTGAAGCTTTCTTT; CDR3 protein: CASSVVGGLGTEAFF
V gene: TRBV5-6; CDR3 length: 16; J gene: TRBJ1-1; D gene: .; clone size: .; CDR3 DNA: TGTGCCAGCAGCCCCCTTGACAGGTCTTTGTTTACTGAAGCTTTCTTT; CDR3 protein: CASSPLDRSLFTEAFF
V gene: TRBV19; CDR3 length: 15; J gene: TRBJ2-2; D gene: TRBD1; clone size: .; CDR3 DNA: TGTGCCAGTAGGAGAGACAGGGCAAACACCGGGGAGCTGTTTTTT; CDR3 protein: CASRRDRANTGELFF
V gene: TRBV6-1; CDR3 length: 15; J gene: TRBJ2-5; D gene: .; clone size: once; CDR3 DNA: .; CDR3 protein: CASSDFGAGGETQYF
V gene: TRBV10-3; CDR3 length: 14; J gene: TRBJ2-1; D gene: .; clone size: .; CDR3 DNA: TGTGCCATCAGTGAGTCGGTTGGAGGGCCAGGGCAGTTCTTC; CDR3 protein: CAISESVGGPGQFF
V gene: TRBV9; CDR3 length: 22; J gene: TRBJ2-3; D gene: TRBD2; clone size: .; CDR3 DNA: TGTGCCAGCAGCCCACGGATATCAACGGGGTGGAGGGTTAGCGGGTTTTCAGATACGCAGTATTTT; CDR3 protein: CASSPRISTGWRVSGFSDTQYF
V gene: TRBV19; CDR3 length: 15; J gene: TRBJ1-5; D gene: TRBD1; clone size: .; CDR3 DNA: TGTGCCAGTAGGGGACAGGGGAATAGCAATCAGCCCCAGCATTTT; CDR3 protein: CASRGQGNSNQPQHF
V gene: TRBV21-1; CDR3 length: 17; J gene: TRBJ2-5; D gene: .; clone size: .; CDR3 DNA: TGTGCCAGCAGCAAAGGTTCTGCGGGAGGATACCAAGAGACCCAGTACTTC; CDR3 protein: CASSKGSAGGYQETQYF
V gene: TRBV9; CDR3 length: 15; J gene: TRBJ1-3; D gene: .; clone size: .; CDR3 DNA: TGTGCCAGCAGCCCCAAGACATACTCTGGAAACACCATATATTTT; CDR3 protein: CASSPKTYSGNTIYF
V gene: TRBV2; CDR3 length: 12; J gene: TRBJ1-1; D gene: .; clone size: .; CDR3 DNA: TGTGCCAGCAGGGGCGCAGATACTGAAGCTTTCTTT; CDR3 protein: CASRGADTEAFF